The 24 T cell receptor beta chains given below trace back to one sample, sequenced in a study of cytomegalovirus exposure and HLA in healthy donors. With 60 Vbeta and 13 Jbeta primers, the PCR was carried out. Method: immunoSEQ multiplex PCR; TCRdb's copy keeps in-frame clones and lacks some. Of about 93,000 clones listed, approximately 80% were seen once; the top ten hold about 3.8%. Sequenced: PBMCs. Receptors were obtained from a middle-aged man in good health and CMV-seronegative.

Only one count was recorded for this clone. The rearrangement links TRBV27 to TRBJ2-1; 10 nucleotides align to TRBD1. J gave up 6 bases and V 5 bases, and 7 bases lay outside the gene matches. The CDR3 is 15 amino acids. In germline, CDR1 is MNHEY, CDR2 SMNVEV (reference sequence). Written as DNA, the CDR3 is TGTGCCAGCAGTCCGTCCCGGGACAGGGGCAATGAGCAGTTCTTC. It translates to CASSPSRDRGNEQFF.

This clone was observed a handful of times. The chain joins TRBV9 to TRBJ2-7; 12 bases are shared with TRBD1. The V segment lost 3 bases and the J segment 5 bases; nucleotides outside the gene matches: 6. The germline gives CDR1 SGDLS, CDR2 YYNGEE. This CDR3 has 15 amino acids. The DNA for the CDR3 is TGTGCCAGCAGCGAAGCCGGGACAGGGGGCAACGAGCAGTACTTC. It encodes CASSEAGTGGNEQYF.

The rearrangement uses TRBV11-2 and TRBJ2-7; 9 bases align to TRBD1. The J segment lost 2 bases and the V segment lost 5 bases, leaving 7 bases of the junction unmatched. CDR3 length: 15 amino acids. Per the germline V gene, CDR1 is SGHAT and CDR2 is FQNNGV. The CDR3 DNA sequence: TGTGCCAGCAGCGAGACCGGGACAGGGACCTACGAGCAGTACTTC. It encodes CASSETGTGTYEQYF.

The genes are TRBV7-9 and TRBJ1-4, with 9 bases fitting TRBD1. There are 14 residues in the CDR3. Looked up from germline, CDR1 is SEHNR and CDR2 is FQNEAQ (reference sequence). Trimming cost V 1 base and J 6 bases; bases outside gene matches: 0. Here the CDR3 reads CASSLGTGDEKLFF. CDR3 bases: TGTGCCAGCAGCTTAGGGACAGGGGATGAAAAACTGTTTTTT.

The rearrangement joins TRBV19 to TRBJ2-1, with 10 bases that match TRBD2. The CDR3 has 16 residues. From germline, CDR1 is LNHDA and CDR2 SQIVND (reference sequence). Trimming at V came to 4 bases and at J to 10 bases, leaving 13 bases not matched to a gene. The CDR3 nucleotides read TGTGCCAGTAGTAGTACTAGCGGGGTGGTATCTGGGGAGCAGTTCTTC. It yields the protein CASSSTSGVVSGEQFF.

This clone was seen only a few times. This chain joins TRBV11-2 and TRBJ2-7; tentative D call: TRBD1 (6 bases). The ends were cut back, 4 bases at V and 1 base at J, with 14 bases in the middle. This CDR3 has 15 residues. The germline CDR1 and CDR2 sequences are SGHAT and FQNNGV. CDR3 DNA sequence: TGTGCCAGCAGCTCCAGGGGTGGAAAATCCTACGAGCAGTACTTC. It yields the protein CASSSRGGKSYEQYF.

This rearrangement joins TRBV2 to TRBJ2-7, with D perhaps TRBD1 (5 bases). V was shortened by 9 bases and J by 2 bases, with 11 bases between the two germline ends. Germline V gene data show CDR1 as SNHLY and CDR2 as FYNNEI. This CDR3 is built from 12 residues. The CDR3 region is CARGPGTYEQYF. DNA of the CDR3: TGTGCCAGGGGGCCAGGGACCTACGAGCAGTACTTC.

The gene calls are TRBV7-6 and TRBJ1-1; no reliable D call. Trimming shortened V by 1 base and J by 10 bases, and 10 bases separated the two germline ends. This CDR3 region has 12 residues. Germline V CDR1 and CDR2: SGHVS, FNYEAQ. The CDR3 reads CASSLDGLRAFF. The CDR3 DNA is TGTGCCAGCAGCTTAGACGGACTAAGAGCTTTCTTT.

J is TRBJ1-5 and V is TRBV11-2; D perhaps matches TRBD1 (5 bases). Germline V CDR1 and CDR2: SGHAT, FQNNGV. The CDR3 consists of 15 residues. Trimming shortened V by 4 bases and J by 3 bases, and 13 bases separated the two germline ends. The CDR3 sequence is CASSSSGGANQPQHF. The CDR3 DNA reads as TGTGCCAGCAGCTCATCGGGAGGGGCCAATCAGCCCCAGCATTTT.

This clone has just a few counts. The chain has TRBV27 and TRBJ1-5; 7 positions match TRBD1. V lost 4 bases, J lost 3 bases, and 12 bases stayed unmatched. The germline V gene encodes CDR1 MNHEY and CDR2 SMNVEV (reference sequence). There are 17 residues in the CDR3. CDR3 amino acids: CASSSGQAILNNQPQHF. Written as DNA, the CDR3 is TGTGCCAGCAGTTCCGGACAGGCCATTCTAAACAATCAGCCCCAGCATTTT.

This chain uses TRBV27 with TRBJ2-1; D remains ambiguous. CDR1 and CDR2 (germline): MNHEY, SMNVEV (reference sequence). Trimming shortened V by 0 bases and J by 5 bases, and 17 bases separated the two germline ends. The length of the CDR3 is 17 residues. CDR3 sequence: CASSLSILSLQDNEQFF. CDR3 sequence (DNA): TGTGCCAGCAGTTTATCCATCCTATCACTTCAGGACAATGAGCAGTTCTTC.

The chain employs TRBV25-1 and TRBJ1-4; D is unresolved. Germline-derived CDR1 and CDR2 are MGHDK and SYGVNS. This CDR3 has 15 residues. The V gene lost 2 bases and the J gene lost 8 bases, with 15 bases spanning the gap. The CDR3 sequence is CASSEIRGFGEKLFF. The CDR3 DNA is TGTGCCAGCAGTGAAATTCGGGGTTTCGGAGAAAAACTGTTTTTT.

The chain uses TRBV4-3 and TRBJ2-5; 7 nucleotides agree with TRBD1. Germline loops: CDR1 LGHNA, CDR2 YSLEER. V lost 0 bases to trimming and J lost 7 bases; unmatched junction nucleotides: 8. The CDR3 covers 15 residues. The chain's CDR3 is CASSQDTGQARTQYF. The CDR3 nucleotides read TGCGCCAGCAGCCAAGATACCGGACAGGCTCGGACCCAGTACTTC.

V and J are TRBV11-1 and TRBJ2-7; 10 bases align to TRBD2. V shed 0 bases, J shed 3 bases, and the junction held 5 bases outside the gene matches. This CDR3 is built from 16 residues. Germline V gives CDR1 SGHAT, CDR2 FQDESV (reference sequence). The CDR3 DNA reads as TGTGCCAGCAGCTTAGCGGCTAGCGGGAGCATCTACGAGCAGTACTTC. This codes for CASSLAASGSIYEQYF.

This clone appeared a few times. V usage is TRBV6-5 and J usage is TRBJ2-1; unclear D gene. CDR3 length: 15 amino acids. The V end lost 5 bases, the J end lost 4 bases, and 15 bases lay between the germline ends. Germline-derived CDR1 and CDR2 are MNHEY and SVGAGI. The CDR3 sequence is CASSADAVPYNEQFF. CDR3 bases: TGTGCCAGCAGTGCCGACGCGGTCCCGTACAATGAGCAGTTCTTC.

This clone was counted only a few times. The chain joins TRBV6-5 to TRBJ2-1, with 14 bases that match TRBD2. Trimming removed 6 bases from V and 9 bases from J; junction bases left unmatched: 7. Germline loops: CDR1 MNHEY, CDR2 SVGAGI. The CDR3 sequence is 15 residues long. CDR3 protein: CASRRGTSGSSEQFF. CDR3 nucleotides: TGTGCCAGCAGACGAGGGACTAGCGGGAGTAGTGAGCAGTTCTTC.

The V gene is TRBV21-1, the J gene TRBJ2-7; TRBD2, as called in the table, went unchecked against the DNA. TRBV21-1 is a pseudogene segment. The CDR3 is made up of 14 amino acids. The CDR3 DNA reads TGTGCCAGAACCAATAAGGGCGGGAGGTACGAGCAGTACTTC. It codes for CARTNKGGRYEQYF.

This chain's CDR3 is CASSETTNTGELFF. Written as DNA, the CDR3 is TGTGCCAGCAGCGAGACTACGAACACCGGGGAGCTGTTTTTT. The rearrangement uses TRBV9 and TRBJ2-2, with a possible D match to TRBD2 (5 bases). V was pared by 3 bases and J by 0 bases, with 6 bases between. Germline V lookup: CDR1 SGDLS, CDR2 YYNGEE. The CDR3 extends over 14 amino acids. Looking up the rest from reference TRBV9 and TRBJ2-2 gives the full variable domain: DSGVTQTPKHLITATGQRVTLRCSPRSGDLSVYWYQQSLDQGLQFLIQYYNGEERAKGNILERFSAQQFPDLHSELNLSSLELGDSALYFCASSETTNTGELFFGEGSRLTVL.

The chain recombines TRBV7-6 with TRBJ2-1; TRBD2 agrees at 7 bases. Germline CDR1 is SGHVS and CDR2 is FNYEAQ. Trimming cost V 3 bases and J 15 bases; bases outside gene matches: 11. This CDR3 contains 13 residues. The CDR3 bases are TGTGCCAGCAGCTTTACCTCTAGCGGAGAACGGTTCTTC. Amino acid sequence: CASSFTSSGERFF.

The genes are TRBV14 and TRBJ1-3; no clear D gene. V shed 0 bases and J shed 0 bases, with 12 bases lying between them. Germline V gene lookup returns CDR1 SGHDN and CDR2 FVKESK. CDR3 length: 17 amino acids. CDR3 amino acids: CASSQDRGSTSGNTIYF. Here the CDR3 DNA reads TGTGCCAGCAGCCAAGATCGGGGTAGCACCTCTGGAAACACCATATATTTT.

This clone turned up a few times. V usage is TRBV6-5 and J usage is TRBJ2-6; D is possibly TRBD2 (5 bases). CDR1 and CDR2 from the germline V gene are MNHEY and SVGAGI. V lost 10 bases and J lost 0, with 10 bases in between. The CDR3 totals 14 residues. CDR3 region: CAIKSGSGANVLTF. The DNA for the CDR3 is TGTGCCATCAAAAGCGGCTCTGGGGCCAACGTCCTGACTTTC.

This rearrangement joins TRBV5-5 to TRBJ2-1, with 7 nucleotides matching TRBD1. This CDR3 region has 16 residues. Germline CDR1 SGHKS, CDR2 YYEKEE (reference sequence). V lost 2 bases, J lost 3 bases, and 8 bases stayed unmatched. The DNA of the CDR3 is TGTGCCAGCAGCTTCTTCCGGGACAGCAACTACAATGAGCAGTTCTTC. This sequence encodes CASSFFRDSNYNEQFF. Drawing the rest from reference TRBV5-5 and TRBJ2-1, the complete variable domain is DAGVTQSPTHLIKTRGQQVTLRCSPISGHKSVSWYQQVLGQGPQFIFQYYEKEERGRGNFPDRFSARQFPNYSSELNVNALLLGDSALYLCASSFFRDSNYNEQFFGPGTRLTVL.

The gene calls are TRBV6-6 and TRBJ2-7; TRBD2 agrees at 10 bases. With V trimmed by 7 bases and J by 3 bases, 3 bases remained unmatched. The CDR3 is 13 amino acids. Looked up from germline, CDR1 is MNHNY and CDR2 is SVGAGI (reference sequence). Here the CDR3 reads CASKGLANYEQYF. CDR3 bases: TGTGCCAGCAAGGGACTAGCGAACTACGAGCAGTACTTC.

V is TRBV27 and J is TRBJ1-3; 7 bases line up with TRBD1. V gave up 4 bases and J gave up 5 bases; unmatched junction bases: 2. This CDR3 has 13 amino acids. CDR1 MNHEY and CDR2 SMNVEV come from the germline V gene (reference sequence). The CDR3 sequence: CASSSQGRNTIYF. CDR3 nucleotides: TGTGCCAGCAGTTCACAGGGGAGAAACACCATATATTTT.